One TCR beta chain is described in this entry. What it binds is not known. The CDR3 is 15 amino acids. This specimen belongs to a study of cytomegalovirus exposure and HLA in healthy donors. Notes on the study in general: Sequencing artifact likely explains a cluster of highly shared sequence variants.

60 Vbeta and 13 Jbeta primers were used in PCR. The assay was immunoSEQ multiplex PCR, and TCRdb's table has in-frame clones only and misses some. This table holds 85,000 to 100,000 clones, around nine tenths found once. The TCR comes from a man aged 25-40 years in good health and CMV-seropositive. The specimen sequenced was PBMCs. This rearrangement joins TRBV21-1 to TRBJ2-1; the listed D gene, TRBD2, was not tested against the DNA. TRBV21-1 is an annotated pseudogene. CDR3 sequence (DNA): TGTGCCAGCAGCGAAACTAGCGGGAGAGGCAATGAGCAGTTCTTC. Its translation: CASSETSGRGNEQFF.